What follows describes a single T cell receptor (beta chain). The sample originates from a study of blood T cell repertoires in COVID-19. This CDR3 region has 15 residues. CDR1 and CDR2 (germline): SGHNT, YENEEA. J was trimmed by 5 bases and V by 5 bases; bases with no gene match: 3. TCRdb keeps only in-frame clones here, not all; method: immunoSEQ multiplex PCR. There are about 300,000 clones in the sample; 75% to 90% occur only once, and 2.2% lies in the top ten. The sample taken for sequencing was PBMCs or T cells enriched from blood (not recorded which). The V call is TRBV11-3, the J call TRBJ2-5; the match to TRBD2 covers 15 bases. The receptor's source is a man younger than 40 who had recovered from COVID-19. CDR3 DNA sequence: TGTGCCAGCAGCCCTGGGACTAGCGGGGGGGAGACCCAGTACTTC. The encoded protein is CASSPGTSGGETQYF.